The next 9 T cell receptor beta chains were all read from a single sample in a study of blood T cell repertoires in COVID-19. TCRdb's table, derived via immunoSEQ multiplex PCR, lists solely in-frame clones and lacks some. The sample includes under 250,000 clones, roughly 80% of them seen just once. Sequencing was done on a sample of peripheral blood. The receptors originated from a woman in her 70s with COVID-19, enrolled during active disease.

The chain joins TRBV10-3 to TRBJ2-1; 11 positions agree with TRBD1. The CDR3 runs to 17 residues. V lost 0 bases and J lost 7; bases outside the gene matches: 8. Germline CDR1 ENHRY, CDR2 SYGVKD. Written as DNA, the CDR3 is TGTGCCATCAGTGAGTCTATAGGACAGGGGGCAGAGAATGAGCAGTTCTTC. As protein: CAISESIGQGAENEQFF.

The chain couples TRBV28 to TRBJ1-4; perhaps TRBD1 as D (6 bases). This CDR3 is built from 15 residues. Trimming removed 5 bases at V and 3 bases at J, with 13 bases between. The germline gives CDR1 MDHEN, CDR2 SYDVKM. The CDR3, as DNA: TGTGCCAGCAGTCTCTCGACAGGACCTAATGAAAAACTGTTTTTT. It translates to CASSLSTGPNEKLFF.

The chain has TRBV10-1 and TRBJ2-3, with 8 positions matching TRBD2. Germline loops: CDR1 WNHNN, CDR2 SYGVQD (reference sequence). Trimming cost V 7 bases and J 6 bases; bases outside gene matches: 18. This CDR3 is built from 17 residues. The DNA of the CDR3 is TGCGCCAGCAAGGGGTTCGCGGGAGGTCCAACGGTCGATACGCAGTATTTT. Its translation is CASKGFAGGPTVDTQYF.

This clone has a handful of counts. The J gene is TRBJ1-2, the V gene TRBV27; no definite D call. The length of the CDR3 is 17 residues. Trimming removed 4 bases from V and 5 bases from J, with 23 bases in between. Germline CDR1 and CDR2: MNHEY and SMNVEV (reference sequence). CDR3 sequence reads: CASSSLSHSGVGYGYTF. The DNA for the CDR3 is TGTGCCAGCAGTTCCCTGTCTCACTCCGGGGTTGGTTATGGCTACACCTTC.

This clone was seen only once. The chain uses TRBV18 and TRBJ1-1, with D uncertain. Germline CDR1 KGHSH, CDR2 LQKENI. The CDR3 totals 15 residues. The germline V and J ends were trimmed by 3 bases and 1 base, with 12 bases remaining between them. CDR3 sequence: CASSPEALENTEAFF. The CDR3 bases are TGTGCCAGCTCACCGGAGGCGCTGGAGAACACTGAAGCTTTCTTT.

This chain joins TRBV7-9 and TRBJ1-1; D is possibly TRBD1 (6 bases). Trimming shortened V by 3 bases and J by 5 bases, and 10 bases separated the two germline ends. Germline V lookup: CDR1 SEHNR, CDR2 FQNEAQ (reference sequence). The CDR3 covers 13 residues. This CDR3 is CASSFKGETEAFF. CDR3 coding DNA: TGTGCCAGCAGCTTTAAGGGGGAGACTGAAGCTTTCTTT.

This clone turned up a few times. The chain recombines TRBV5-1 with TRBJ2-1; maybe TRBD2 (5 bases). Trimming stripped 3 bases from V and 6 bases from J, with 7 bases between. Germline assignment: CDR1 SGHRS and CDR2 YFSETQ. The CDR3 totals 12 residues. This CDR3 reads CASSSRVNEQFF. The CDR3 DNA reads TGCGCCAGCAGCTCGCGGGTCAATGAGCAGTTCTTC.

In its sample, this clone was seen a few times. Here the CDR3 DNA reads TGTGCCAGCAGTTACTCAACAGGGGAGCAGTACTTC. Translation: CASSYSTGEQYF. This chain links TRBV6-6 with TRBJ2-7; possible D gene TRBD1, 6 bases. The CDR3 loop spans 12 amino acids. Germline V gives CDR1 MNHNY, CDR2 SVGAGI (reference sequence). The V end lost 0 bases, the J end lost 7 bases, and 7 bases lay between the germline ends.

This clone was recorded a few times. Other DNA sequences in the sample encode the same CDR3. The CDR3 DNA is TGTGCCAGCAGCTTACTGACAGAGTTGAACACTGAAGCTTTCTTT. It yields the protein CASSLLTELNTEAFF. J is TRBJ1-1 and V is TRBV7-6; weak D call: TRBD1 (5 bases). Trimming took off 2 bases at V and 0 bases at J, with 10 bases between the two ends. Germline loops: CDR1 SGHVS, CDR2 FNYEAQ. The CDR3 is 15 residues long.